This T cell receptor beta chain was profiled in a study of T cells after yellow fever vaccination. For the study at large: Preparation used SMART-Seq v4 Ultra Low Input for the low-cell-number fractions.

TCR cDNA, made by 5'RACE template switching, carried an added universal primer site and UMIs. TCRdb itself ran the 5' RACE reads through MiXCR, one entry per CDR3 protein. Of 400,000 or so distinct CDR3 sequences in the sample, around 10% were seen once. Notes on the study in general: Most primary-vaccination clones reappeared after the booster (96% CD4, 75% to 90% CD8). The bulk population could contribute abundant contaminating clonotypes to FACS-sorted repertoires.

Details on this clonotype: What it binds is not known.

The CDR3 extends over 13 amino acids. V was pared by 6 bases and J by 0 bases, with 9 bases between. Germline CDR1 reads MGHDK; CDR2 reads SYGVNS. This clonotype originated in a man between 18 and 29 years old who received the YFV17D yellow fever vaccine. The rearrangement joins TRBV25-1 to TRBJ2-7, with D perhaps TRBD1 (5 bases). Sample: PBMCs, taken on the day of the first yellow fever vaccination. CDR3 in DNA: TGTGCCAGCAGAGGACAATCCTCCTACGAGCAGTACTTC. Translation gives CASRGQSSYEQYF.